The 19 T cell receptor beta chains in this list originate from one sample, sequenced in a study of cytomegalovirus exposure and HLA in healthy donors. With 60 Vbeta and 13 Jbeta primers, the PCR was carried out. Assay: immunoSEQ multiplex PCR; the TCRdb copy retains only in-frame clones and omits some. The sample records around 160,000 clones, around four fifths being singletons. Specimen: PBMCs. These receptors were obtained from a young woman in good health and CMV-seronegative.

This clone turned up a few times. The chain combines TRBV5-1 with TRBJ1-6, with TRBD1 matching over 7 bases. The CDR3 runs 16 residues. Trimming cost V 4 bases and J 5 bases; bases outside gene matches: 9. Germline V gene lookup returns CDR1 SGHRS and CDR2 YFSETQ. CDR3: CASSPPTGTDNSPLHF. The DNA of the CDR3 is TGCGCCAGCAGCCCACCAACCGGGACAGATAATTCACCCCTCCACTTT.

This clone was seen a handful of times. The chain carries TRBV15 and TRBJ1-3; D gene unclear. The CDR3 spans 14 residues. Germline CDR1 is LNHNV and CDR2 is YYDKDF (reference sequence). With 6 bases removed from V and 0 bases from J, the gap between germline ends came to 9 bases. CDR3 in amino acids: CATRRGSSGNTIYF. Here the CDR3 DNA reads TGTGCCACCAGACGCGGGAGCTCTGGAAACACCATATATTTT.

The chain carries TRBV28 and TRBJ1-2; 7 positions agree with TRBD1. This CDR3 comprises 13 residues. Germline loops: CDR1 MDHEN, CDR2 SYDVKM. With V trimmed by 5 bases and J by 7 bases, 7 bases remained unmatched. The CDR3 DNA follows: TGTGCCAGCAGTCGACAGGGATCGGGTGGCTACACCTTC. This encodes CASSRQGSGGYTF.

The chain has TRBV7-2 and TRBJ2-1, with 10 bases identical to TRBD2. Germline CDR1 reads SGHTA; CDR2 reads FQGNSA. The junction had 4 bases not matched to a gene; V was cut back by 0 bases and J by 8 bases. This CDR3 region has 15 residues. CDR3 region: CASSLAGLALDEQFF. CDR3 nucleotide sequence: TGTGCCAGCAGCTTAGCGGGACTAGCGTTGGATGAGCAGTTCTTC.

The chain couples TRBV19 to TRBJ2-7; the match to TRBD2 covers 8 bases. The V segment lost 4 bases and the J segment 7 bases; nucleotides outside the gene matches: 3. This CDR3 region has 12 residues. Germline CDR1 and CDR2: LNHDA and SQIVND (reference sequence). CDR3 nucleotide sequence: TGTGCCAGTAGTACCCCGGGGGGGGAGCAGTACTTC. Translated, it gives CASSTPGGEQYF.

V usage is TRBV11-2 and J usage is TRBJ2-3; tentatively, D is TRBD1 (5 bases). Germline CDR1 SGHAT, CDR2 FQNNGV. This CDR3 is built from 16 residues. Trimming pared 1 base from V and 1 base from J, leaving 12 bases between. The chain's CDR3 is CASSLGAARGTDTQYF. The CDR3 coding sequence is TGTGCCAGCAGCTTAGGGGCGGCCAGGGGCACAGATACGCAGTATTTT.

The chain uses TRBV7-6 and TRBJ2-2, with TRBD2 as a possible D gene (7 bases). V shed 0 bases and J shed 6 bases, with 11 bases lying between them. The length of the CDR3 is 15 residues. Germline values: CDR1 SGHVS, CDR2 FNYEAQ. The CDR3 coding sequence is TGTGCCAGCAGCTTAGCGGGGGGGCCCCCCGGGGAGCTGTTTTTT. This encodes CASSLAGGPPGELFF.

The genes are TRBV9 and TRBJ2-1; 10 bases are shared with TRBD2. V gave up 3 bases and J gave up 4 bases; unmatched junction bases: 7. The CDR3 totals 16 residues. Germline CDR1 and CDR2: SGDLS and YYNGEE. The DNA of the CDR3 is TGTGCCAGCAGCGCCCAACTAGCGGGGAGATACAATGAGCAGTTCTTC. Translation gives CASSAQLAGRYNEQFF.

This sequence joins TRBV27 and TRBJ2-2; tentative D call: TRBD1 (6 bases). The CDR3 length is 16 residues. V lost 4 bases and J lost 6, with 18 bases in between. Germline CDR1 reads MNHEY; CDR2 reads SMNVEV (reference sequence). The CDR3 coding sequence is TGTGCCAGCAGTTCATGGGACACTCGGGTGTCCGGGGAGCTGTTTTTT. This gives the protein CASSSWDTRVSGELFF.

The gene calls are TRBV5-1 and TRBJ2-3; maybe TRBD2 (5 bases). The germline V gene has CDR1 SGHRS and CDR2 YFSETQ. V lost 2 bases and J lost 2, with 15 bases in between. The length of the CDR3 is 16 residues. The CDR3 region has the DNA TGCGCCAGCAGCTTTGCCAAACTAGACGTCACAGATACGCAGTATTTT. Protein: CASSFAKLDVTDTQYF.

The chain couples TRBV7-9 to TRBJ1-2; D may be TRBD1 (5 bases). The germline gives CDR1 SEHNR, CDR2 FQNEAQ (reference sequence). Trimming left V 3 bases short and J 8 bases short, with 19 bases between. CDR3 length equals 15 residues. The CDR3 bases are TGTGCCAGCAGCTTTGGGCCCGGGGGGAATTCAGGCTACACCTTC. As protein: CASSFGPGGNSGYTF.

The sample holds one count of this clone. The chain has TRBV5-8 and TRBJ1-3, with D unclear. Germline V gene sequence: CDR1 SGHTS, CDR2 YDEGEE. The CDR3 runs 15 residues. Trimming pared 0 bases from V and 3 bases from J, leaving 10 bases between. The CDR3: CASSLGSYFGNTIYF. The CDR3 DNA is TGTGCCAGCAGCTTGGGGTCCTATTTTGGAAACACCATATATTTT.

The chain combines TRBV6-5 with TRBJ1-1; D possibly corresponds to TRBD1 (5 bases). This CDR3 comprises 15 residues. V lost 6 bases and J lost 1, with 15 bases in between. The germline CDR1 and CDR2 sequences are MNHEY and SVGAGI. The DNA of the CDR3 is TGTGCCAGCAGCCCCCATGGGGCAACGAACACTGAAGCTTTCTTT. Translating gives CASSPHGATNTEAFF.

The V call is TRBV10-3, the J call TRBJ2-3; tentative D call: TRBD2 (5 bases). This CDR3 is 13 amino acids long. Trimming pared 4 bases from V and 2 bases from J, leaving 7 bases between. The germline CDR1 and CDR2 sequences are ENHRY and SYGVKD. The CDR3 sequence is CAISGTATDTQYF. CDR3 sequence (DNA): TGTGCCATCAGTGGGACTGCCACAGATACGCAGTATTTT.

This chain joins TRBV4-2 and TRBJ2-3; 7 nucleotides agree with TRBD1. There are 15 residues in the CDR3. J was trimmed by 2 bases and V by 2 bases; bases with no gene match: 4. The germline gives CDR1 LGHNA, CDR2 YNFKEQ. DNA for the CDR3: TGTGCCAGCAGCCAACCGGGACAGTCCACAGATACGCAGTATTTT. Protein: CASSQPGQSTDTQYF.

The rearrangement links TRBV13 to TRBJ1-2; 12 nucleotides align to TRBD1. This CDR3 contains 16 residues. Germline lookup yields CDR1 PRHDT and CDR2 FYEKMQ (reference sequence). The V and J ends lost 5 bases and 5 bases, in that order; junction bases with no gene match: 9. In DNA, the CDR3 is TGTGCCAGCAGCCTTGGGACAGGGGGCATAGAGTATGGCTACACCTTC. This translates into CASSLGTGGIEYGYTF.

V and J are TRBV28 and TRBJ1-6, with D unclear. With 3 bases removed from V and 8 bases from J, the gap between germline ends came to 20 bases. The CDR3 extends over 17 amino acids. The germline V gene encodes CDR1 MDHEN and CDR2 SYDVKM. CDR3 DNA sequence: TGTGCCAGCAGTTTTCGGTCGGGCGGGATTTTGGATTCACCCCTCCACTTT. Its translation: CASSFRSGGILDSPLHF.

The chain uses TRBV6-5 and TRBJ2-2; the match to TRBD1 covers 9 bases. The ends lost 6 bases at V and 4 bases at J; junction bases unmatched: 6. There are 15 residues in the CDR3. Germline-derived CDR1 and CDR2 are MNHEY and SVGAGI. The CDR3 bases are TGTGCCAGCAGCCGGGACAGGGCTACCACCGGGGAGCTGTTTTTT. This encodes CASSRDRATTGELFF.

The rearrangement uses TRBV6-1 and TRBJ2-3; no clear D gene. The CDR3 covers 15 residues. V lost 3 bases to trimming and J lost 0 bases, with 10 bases between them. Germline CDR1 is MNHNS and CDR2 is SASEGT. CDR3 DNA: TGTGCCAGCAGTGATTTTACTCCCAGCACAGATACGCAGTATTTT. Translated, it gives CASSDFTPSTDTQYF.